This paragraph covers one TCR beta chain sequence. Its antigen is unknown. The data originate from a study of T cell responses to AZD1222 COVID-19 vaccine. Study conclusions and caveats: White British people made up most donors, females outnumbered males, and clonal diversity was possibly underestimated. Repertoire sampling was restricted to post-peak T cell response timepoints. A reported finding is that nearly half of spike-specific TCRs target unmutated variant regions.

Method: immunoSEQ multiplex PCR; TCRdb's copy keeps in-frame clones and lacks some. Of about 120,000 clones listed, roughly nine tenths are singletons. Second doses that came at about 4 or about 12 weeks were put together. The sample in question was peripheral blood, obtained 28 days after the second AZD1222 dose. The TCR comes from an adult who received the AZD1222 COVID-19 vaccine.

The CDR3 DNA follows: TGTGCCAGCAGCCCCCCTGGCAATGAGCAGTTCTTC. Its protein is CASSPPGNEQFF. The chain recombines TRBV7-3 with TRBJ2-1; unclear D gene. Germline CDR1 is SGHTA and CDR2 is FQGTGA. The CDR3 contains 12 residues. Trimming took 5 bases from V and 6 from J, leaving 8 bases between them.